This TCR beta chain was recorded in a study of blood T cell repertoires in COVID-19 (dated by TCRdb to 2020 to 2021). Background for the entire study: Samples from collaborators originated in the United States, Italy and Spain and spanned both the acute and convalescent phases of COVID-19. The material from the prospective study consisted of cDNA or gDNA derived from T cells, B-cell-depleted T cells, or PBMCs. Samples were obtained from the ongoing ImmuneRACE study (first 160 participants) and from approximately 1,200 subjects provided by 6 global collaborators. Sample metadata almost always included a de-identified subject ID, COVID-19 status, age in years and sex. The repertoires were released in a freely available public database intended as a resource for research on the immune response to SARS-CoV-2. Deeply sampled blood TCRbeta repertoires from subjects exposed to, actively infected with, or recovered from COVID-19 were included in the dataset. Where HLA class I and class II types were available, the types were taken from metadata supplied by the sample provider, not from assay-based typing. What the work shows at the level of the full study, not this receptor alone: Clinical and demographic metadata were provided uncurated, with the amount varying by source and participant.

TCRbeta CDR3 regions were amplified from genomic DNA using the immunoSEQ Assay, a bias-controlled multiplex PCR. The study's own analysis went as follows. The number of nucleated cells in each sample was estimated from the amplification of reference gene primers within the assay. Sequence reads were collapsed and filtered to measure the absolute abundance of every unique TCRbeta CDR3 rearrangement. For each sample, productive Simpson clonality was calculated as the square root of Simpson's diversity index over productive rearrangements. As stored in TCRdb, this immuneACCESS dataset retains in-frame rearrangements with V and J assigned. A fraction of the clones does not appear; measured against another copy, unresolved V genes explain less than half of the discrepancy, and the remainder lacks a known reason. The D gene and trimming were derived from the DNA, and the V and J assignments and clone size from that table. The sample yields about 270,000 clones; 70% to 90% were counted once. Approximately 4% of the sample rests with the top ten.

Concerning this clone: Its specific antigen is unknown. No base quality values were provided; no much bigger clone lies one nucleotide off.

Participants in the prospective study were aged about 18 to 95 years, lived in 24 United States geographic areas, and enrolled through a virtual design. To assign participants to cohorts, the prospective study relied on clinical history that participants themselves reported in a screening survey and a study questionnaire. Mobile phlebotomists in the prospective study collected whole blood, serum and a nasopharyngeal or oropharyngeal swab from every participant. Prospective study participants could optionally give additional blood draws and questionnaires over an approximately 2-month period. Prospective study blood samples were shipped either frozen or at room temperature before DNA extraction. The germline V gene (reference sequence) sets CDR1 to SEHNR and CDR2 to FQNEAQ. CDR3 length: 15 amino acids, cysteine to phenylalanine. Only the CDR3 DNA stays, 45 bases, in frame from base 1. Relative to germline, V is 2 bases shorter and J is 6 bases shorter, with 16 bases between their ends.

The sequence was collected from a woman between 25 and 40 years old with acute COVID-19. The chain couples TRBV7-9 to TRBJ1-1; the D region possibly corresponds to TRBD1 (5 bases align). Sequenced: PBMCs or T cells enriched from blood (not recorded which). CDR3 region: CASSLWRAGDAEAFF. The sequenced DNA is TGTGCCAGCAGCTTATGGAGGGCGGGGGACGCTGAAGCTTTCTTT.